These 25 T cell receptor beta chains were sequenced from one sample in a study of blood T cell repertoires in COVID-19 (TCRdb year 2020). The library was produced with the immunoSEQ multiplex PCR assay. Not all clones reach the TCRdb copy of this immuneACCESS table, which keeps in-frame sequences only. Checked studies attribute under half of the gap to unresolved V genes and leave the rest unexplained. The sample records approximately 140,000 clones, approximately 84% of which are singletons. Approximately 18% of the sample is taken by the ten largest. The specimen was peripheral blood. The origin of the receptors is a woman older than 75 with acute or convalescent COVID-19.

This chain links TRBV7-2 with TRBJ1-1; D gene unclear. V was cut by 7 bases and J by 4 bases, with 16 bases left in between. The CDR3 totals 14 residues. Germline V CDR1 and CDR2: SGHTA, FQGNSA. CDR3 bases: TGTGCCAGCAAGCTTAGTTCCCCTAGCACTGAAGCTTTCTTT. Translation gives CASKLSSPSTEAFF.

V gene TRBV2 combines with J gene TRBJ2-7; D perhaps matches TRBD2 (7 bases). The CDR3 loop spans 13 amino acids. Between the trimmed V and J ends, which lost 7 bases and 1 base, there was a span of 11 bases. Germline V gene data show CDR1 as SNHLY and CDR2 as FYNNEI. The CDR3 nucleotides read TGTGCCAGCATGGGGGGGGCTTCCTACGAGCAGTACTTC. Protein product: CASMGGASYEQYF.

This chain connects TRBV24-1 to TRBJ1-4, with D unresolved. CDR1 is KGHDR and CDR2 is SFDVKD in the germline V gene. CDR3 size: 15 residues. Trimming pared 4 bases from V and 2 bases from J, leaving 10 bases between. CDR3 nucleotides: TGTGCCACCAGTGACTTGACCGGGACTAATGAAAAACTGTTTTTT. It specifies CATSDLTGTNEKLFF.

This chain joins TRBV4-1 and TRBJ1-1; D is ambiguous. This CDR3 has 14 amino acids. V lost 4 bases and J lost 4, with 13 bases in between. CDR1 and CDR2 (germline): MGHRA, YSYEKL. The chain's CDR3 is CASSPGSEGTEAFF. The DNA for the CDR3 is TGCGCCAGCAGCCCGGGGTCGGAGGGCACTGAAGCTTTCTTT.

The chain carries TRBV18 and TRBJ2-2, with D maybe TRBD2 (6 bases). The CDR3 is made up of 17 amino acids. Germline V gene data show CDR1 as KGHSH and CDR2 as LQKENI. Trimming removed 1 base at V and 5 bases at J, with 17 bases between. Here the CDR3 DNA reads TGTGCCAGCTCACCACGTTATCCACCGGGAGATACCGGGGAGCTGTTTTTT. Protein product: CASSPRYPPGDTGELFF.

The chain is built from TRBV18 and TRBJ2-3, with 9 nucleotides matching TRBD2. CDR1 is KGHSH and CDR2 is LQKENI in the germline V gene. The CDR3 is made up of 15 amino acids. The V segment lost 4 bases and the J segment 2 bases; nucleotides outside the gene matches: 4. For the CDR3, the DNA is TGTGCCAGCTCACGACTAGCGGAGATCACAGATACGCAGTATTTT. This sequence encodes CASSRLAEITDTQYF.

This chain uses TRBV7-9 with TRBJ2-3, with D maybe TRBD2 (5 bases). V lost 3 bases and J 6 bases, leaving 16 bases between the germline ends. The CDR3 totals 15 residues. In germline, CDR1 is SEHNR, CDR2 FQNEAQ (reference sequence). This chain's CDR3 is CASSFGFLWEDTQYF. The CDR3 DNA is TGTGCCAGCAGCTTCGGATTCTTGTGGGAGGATACGCAGTATTTT.

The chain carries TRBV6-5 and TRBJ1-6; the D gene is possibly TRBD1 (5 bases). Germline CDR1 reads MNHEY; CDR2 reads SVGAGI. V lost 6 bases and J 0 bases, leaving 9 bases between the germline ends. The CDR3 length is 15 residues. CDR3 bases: TGTGCCAGCAGCCGGGGGAGCTCCTATAATTCACCCCTCCACTTT. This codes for CASSRGSSYNSPLHF.

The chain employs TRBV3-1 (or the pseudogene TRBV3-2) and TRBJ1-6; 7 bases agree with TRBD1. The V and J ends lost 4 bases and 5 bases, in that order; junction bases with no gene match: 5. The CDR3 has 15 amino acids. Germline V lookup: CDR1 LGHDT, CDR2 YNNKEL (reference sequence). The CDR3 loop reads CASSLSRGNNSPLHF. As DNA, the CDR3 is TGTGCCAGCAGCCTATCCAGGGGGAATAATTCACCCCTCCACTTT.

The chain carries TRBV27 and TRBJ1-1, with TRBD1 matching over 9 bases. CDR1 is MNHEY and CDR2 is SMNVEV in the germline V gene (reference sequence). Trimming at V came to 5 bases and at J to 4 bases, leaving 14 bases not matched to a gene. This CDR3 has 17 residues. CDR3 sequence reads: CASSPRDRGIWGTEAFF. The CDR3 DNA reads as TGTGCCAGCAGTCCACGAGACAGGGGGATCTGGGGCACTGAAGCTTTCTTT.

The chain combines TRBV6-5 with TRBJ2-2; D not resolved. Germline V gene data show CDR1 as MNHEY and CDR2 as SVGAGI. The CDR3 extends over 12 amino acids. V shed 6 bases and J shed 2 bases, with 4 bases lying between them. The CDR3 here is CASRLNTGELFF. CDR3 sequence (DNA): TGTGCCAGCAGATTAAACACCGGGGAGCTGTTTTTT.

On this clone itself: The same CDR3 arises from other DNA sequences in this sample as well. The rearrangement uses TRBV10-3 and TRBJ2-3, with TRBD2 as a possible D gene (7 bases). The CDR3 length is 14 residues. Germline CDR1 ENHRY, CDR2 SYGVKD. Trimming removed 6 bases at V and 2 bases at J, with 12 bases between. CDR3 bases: TGTGCCATCAGAGGGGGGGGGCCCACAGATACGCAGTATTTT. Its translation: CAIRGGGPTDTQYF.

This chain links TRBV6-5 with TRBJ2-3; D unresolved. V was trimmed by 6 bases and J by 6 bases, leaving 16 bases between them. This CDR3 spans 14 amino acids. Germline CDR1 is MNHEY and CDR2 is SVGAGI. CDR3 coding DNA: TGTGCCAGCAGCCTACTTAGCCTCGGGGATACGCAGTATTTT. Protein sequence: CASSLLSLGDTQYF.

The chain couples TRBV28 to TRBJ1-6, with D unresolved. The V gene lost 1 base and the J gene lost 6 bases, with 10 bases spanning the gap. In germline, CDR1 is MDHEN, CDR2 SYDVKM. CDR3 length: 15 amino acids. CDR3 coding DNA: TGTGCCAGCAGTTTATATTCCAGACTTAATTCACCCCTCCACTTT. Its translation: CASSLYSRLNSPLHF.

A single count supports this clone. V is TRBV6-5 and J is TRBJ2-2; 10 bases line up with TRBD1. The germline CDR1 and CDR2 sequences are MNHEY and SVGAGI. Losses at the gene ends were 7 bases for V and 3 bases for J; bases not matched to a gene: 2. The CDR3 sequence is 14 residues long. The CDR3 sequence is CASIGTGDTGELFF. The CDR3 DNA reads TGTGCCAGCATCGGGACAGGGGACACCGGGGAGCTGTTTTTT.

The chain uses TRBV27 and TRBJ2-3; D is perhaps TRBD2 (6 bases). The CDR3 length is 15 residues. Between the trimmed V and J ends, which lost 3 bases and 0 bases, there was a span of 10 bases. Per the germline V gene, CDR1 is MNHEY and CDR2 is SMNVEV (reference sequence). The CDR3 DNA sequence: TGTGCCAGCAGTTTTCTAGCGCACAGCACAGATACGCAGTATTTT. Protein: CASSFLAHSTDTQYF.

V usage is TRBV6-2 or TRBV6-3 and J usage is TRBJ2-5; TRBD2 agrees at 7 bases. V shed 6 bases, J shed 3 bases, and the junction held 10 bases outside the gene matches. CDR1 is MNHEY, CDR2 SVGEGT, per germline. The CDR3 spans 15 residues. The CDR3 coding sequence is TGTGCCAGCAGCGACTACCGGGACTACGAAGAGACCCAGTACTTC. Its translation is CASSDYRDYEETQYF.

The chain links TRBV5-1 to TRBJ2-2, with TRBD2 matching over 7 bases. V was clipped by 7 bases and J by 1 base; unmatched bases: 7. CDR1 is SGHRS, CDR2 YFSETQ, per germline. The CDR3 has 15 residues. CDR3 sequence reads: CASREVRENTGELFF. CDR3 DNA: TGCGCCAGCCGGGAGGTGCGGGAGAACACCGGGGAGCTGTTTTTT.

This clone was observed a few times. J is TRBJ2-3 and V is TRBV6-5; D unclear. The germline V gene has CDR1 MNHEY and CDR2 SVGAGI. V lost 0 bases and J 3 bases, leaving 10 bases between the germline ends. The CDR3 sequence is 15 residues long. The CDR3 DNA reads TGTGCCAGCAGTTACTCGAGTACCATTACAGATACGCAGTATTTT. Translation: CASSYSSTITDTQYF.

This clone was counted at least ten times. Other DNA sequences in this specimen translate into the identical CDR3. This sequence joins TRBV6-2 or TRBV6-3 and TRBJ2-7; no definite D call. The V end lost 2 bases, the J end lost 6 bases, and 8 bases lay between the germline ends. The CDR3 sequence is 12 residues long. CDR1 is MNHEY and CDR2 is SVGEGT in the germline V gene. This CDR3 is CASSYGSGEQYF. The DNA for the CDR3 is TGTGCCAGCAGTTACGGATCGGGCGAGCAGTACTTC.

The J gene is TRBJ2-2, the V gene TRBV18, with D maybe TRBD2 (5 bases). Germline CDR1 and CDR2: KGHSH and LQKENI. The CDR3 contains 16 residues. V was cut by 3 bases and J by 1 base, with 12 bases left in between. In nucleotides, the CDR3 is TGTGCCAGCTCACCTCGACGGGATATGAACACCGGGGAGCTGTTTTTT. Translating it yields CASSPRRDMNTGELFF.

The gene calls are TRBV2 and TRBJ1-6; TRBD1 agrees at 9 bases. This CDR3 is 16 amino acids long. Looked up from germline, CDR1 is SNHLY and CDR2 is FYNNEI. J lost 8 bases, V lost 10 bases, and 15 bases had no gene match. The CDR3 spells CATIYDRGVRDSPLHF. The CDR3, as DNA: TGTGCCACAATATACGACAGGGGGGTTCGAGATTCACCCCTCCACTTT.

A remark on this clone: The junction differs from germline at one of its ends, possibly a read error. The DNA of the CDR3 is TGTGCCAGCAGGTTAGCGGGAGGGTCGTTTGAGCAGTTCTTC. The encoded protein is CASRLAGGSFEQFF. The chain has TRBV7-8 and TRBJ2-1; 11 bases match TRBD2. CDR3 size: 14 residues. Germline loops: CDR1 SGHVS, CDR2 FQNEAQ.

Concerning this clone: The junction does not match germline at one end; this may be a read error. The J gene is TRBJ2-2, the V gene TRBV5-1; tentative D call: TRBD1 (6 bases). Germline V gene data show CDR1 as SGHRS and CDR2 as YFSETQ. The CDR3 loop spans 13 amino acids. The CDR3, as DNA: TGCGCCAGCACCCCGAGGGACACAGGGGAGCTGTTTTTT. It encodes CASTPRDTGELFF.

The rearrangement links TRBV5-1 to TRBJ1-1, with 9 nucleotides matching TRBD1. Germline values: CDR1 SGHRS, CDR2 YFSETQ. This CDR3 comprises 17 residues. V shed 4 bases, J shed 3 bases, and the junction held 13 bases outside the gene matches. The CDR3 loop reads CASSPYGTGRKDTEAFF. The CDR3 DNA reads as TGCGCCAGCAGCCCATACGGGACAGGGAGGAAGGACACTGAAGCTTTCTTT.